A selection of T cell receptor beta chains follows, all from one sample in a study of vaccination and CD4 T cells after COVID-19. Their antigens remain unidentified. TCRdb re-called the PCR reads through MiXCR, storing one row per CDR3 protein. The table has roughly 25,000 distinct CDR3 sequences, around 70% seen once. The starting material was CD4+ T cells from blood, cultured in vitro, obtained after SARS-CoV-2 vaccination. These receptors were collected from a human donor who received a COVID-19 vaccine. CDR3s leave out the opening cysteine and the closing phenylalanine or tryptophan.

TRBV11-3,ASSLGRGGLNAPDTQY
TRBV2,ASSVNRDTEAF
TRBV7-9,ASSSRLAGDRETQY
TRBV27,ASSLFSLRNTGELF
TRBV6-2/TRBV6-3,ASSYSRTSGQETQY
TRBV5-1,ASHGTRHYNEQF
TRBV30,AWSRGRRGTGELF
TRBV7-3,ASSFNSGPTLETQY
TRBV6-1,ASSRRAANTGELF
TRBV7-7,ASSQDGTGNYEQY
TRBV7-2,ASSLVRDTEAF
TRBV19,ASSRSGTFRYEQY
TRBV20-1,SAREGGGELF
TRBV2,ASSEARTGADTEAF
TRBV12-1,ASSPPGQGVYMSTEAF
TRBV5-1,ASSSRLRSGQGQETQY
TRBV19,ASSIRGGQGNYGYT
TRBV30,ASTPTSGGVFNEQF
TRBV10-3,AISVGSFQETQY
TRBV25-1,ASSEGGETQY
TRBV27,ASSFSFGGPNYGYT
TRBV6-1,ASSEASGNRGGYT
TRBV6-1,ASSEEGRGWYEQY
TRBV20-1,SAPSGGNTEAF
TRBV7-8,ASRTTGGADTGELF
TRBV6-5,ASSYVEGDGYT
TRBV4-1,ASSLTGLEVRTEAF
TRBV7-2,ASSLVPGANYGYT
TRBV20-1,SAPPPTGSHTDTQY
TRBV6-5,ASSLGAGADTQY
TRBV20-1,SALLGNQPQH
TRBV5-1,ASSSQLAGGTDTQY
TRBV20-1,SGLGISGGADTQY
TRBV27,ASSSAGLGYSNQPQH
TRBV23-1,ASSPCPDRGDQPQH
TRBV24-1,ATSGAGGYDQPQH
TRBV2,ASRLGRALRRGNIQY
TRBV27,ASSFQGQGGKLF
TRBV15,ATSRAPGGYGYT
TRBV10-2,ASKEESTDTQY
TRBV18,ASSPDRVYEQY
TRBV6-1,ASTRVGRDYGYT
TRBV20-1,SARPRGQGAF
TRBV6-1,ASSERGQGAGEQY
TRBV24-1,ATSDQGLDTTGELF